A single sample is the source of the 5 T cell receptor beta chains below, sequenced in a study of OX40 agonist ivuxolimab in advanced cancers. Sequenced by immunoSEQ multiplex PCR; TCRdb stores in-frame clones only, minus some. This sample has 65,000 to 95,000 clones, with almost 90% found just once. The sample consisted of CD4+ or CD8+ T cells sorted from blood, taken in a trial of the OX40 agonist ivuxolimab. The receptors were sampled from an adult with an advanced solid tumor such as melanoma, head and neck, liver or kidney cancer.

V gene TRBV29-1 combines with J gene TRBJ1-6; 9 nucleotides agree with TRBD1. Germline trimming cut 6 bases from V and 3 bases from J; bases unmatched to any gene: 3. There are 14 residues in the CDR3. Germline lookup yields CDR1 SQVTM and CDR2 ANQGSEA. The CDR3 bases are TGCAGCGTCGGGACAGGGAACTATAATTCACCCCTCCACTTT. Its protein product is CSVGTGNYNSPLHF.

This clone is a singleton in its sample. The chain has TRBV6-5 and TRBJ2-7, with 9 bases lining up with TRBD1. V was pared by 6 bases and J by 6 bases, with 9 bases of the junction left unmatched. The CDR3 loop spans 14 amino acids. CDR1 is MNHEY, CDR2 SVGAGI, per germline. The DNA of the CDR3 is TGTGCCAGCAGGCCGACCGGGACAGGGCGCGAGCAGTACTTC. Its protein is CASRPTGTGREQYF.

This chain uses TRBV7-9 with TRBJ2-1; 13 bases agree with TRBD2. CDR3 length equals 18 residues. V gave up 3 bases and J gave up 3 bases; unmatched junction bases: 8. The germline CDR1 and CDR2 sequences are SEHNR and FQNEAQ (reference sequence). The CDR3 DNA follows: TGTGCCAGCAGCTTCCCTACTAGCGGGAGGGCCCTCTACAATGAGCAGTTCTTC. Its protein product is CASSFPTSGRALYNEQFF.

The chain combines TRBV7-2 with TRBJ1-2; possible D gene TRBD1, 5 bases. V lost 5 bases to trimming and J lost 4 bases, with 17 bases between them. In germline, CDR1 is SGHTA, CDR2 FQGNSA. The CDR3 is 15 residues long. For the CDR3, the DNA is TGTGCCAGCAGCCCCCGGGACGGCGGAGGCTATGGCTACACCTTC. Translated: CASSPRDGGGYGYTF.

V usage is TRBV11-1 and J usage is TRBJ2-1, with unresolved D. This CDR3 comprises 12 residues. The V gene's germline CDR1 is SGHAT and CDR2 FQDESV (reference sequence). V was shortened by 5 bases and J by 10 bases, with 12 bases between the two germline ends. CDR3 bases: TGTGCCAGCAGCCCCCCCACACGGGAGCAGTTCTTC. Translated, it gives CASSPPTREQFF.